A single sample is the source of the 13 T cell receptor beta chains below, sequenced in a study of T cell clonality in common variable immunodeficiency. The protocol was immunoSEQ multiplex PCR, while the TCRdb copy is restricted to in-frame clones and leaves out a portion. Sampling found around 29,000 clones, none seen once. The sample comprised peripheral blood mononuclear cells. These receptors were taken from a person between 18 and 75 years old in good health.

Concerning this clone: The read stops 3 residues short of the end of the CDR3; the missing end is completed from the germline J gene. The chain couples TRBV6-1 to TRBJ1-5, with 10 bases aligning to TRBD1. The germline V gene encodes CDR1 MNHNS and CDR2 SASEGT. The V and J ends lost 4 bases and 7 bases, in that order; junction bases with no gene match: 1. CDR3 length equals 13 residues. The CDR3 is CASSGDRGQPQHF. The CDR3 DNA, read in part, is TGTGCCAGCAGTGGGGACAGGGGCCAGCCC.

The table lists this clone with many counts. Sequencing ends 3 residues short of the CDR3 end; the germline J gene provides the rest. The J gene is TRBJ2-5, the V gene TRBV5-1, with a weak D call TRBD2 (6 bases). V was trimmed by 0 bases and J by 2 bases, leaving 8 bases between them. CDR1 is SGHRS, CDR2 YFSETQ, per germline. The length of the CDR3 is 14 residues. Incomplete CDR3 DNA: TGCGCCAGCAGCTTGGGGGGGGAGCAAGAGACC. The encoded protein is CASSLGGEQET. The whole CDR3 protein reads CASSLGGEQETQYF.

This clone was picked up a small number of times. Read coverage stops 3 residues before the CDR3 terminus; the germline J gene supplies the remainder. V gene TRBV19 combines with J gene TRBJ1-6; 7 positions match TRBD1. The ends lost 3 bases at V and 6 bases at J; junction bases unmatched: 8. The CDR3 runs 16 residues. From germline, CDR1 is LNHDA and CDR2 SQIVND (reference sequence). CDR3 protein: CASSILQGQGNSPLHF. Incomplete CDR3 DNA: TGTGCCAGTAGTATTTTACAGGGGCAAGGTAATTCACCC.

This clone has a handful of counts. The chain's CDR3 is CASSPGGQGLVGETQYF. CDR3 DNA, as far as it was read: TGCGCCAGCAGCCCTGGGGGACAGGGACTTGTGGGGGAGACG. The chain is built from TRBV5-1 and TRBJ2-3; 9 nucleotides align to TRBD1. The read finishes 3 residues shy of the CDR3 end, and the germline J gene is used to complete it. The CDR3 spans 17 residues. CDR1 is SGHRS and CDR2 is YFSETQ in the germline V gene.

This clone occurred a few times. The read stops 3 residues short of the end of the CDR3; the missing end is completed from the germline J gene. This chain uses TRBV19 with TRBJ1-2, with TRBD1 as a possible D gene (6 bases). The germline CDR1 and CDR2 sequences are LNHDA and SQIVND (reference sequence). This CDR3 has 15 residues. The CDR3 sequence is CASSARGAYAAGYTF. CDR3 bases read: TGTGCCAGTAGTGCTCGGGGGGCGTACGCCGCGGGC.

This clone was recorded many times. With the read ending 3 residues before the CDR3 end, the germline J gene is used to fill in that end. The chain recombines TRBV5-1 with TRBJ2-3; TRBD2 aligns across 14 bases. In germline, CDR1 is SGHRS, CDR2 YFSETQ. The CDR3 consists of 16 residues. Germline trimming cut 4 bases from V and 6 bases from J; bases unmatched to any gene: 7. This CDR3 is CASSQGTSGSGDTQYF. The CDR3 bases that were read are TGCGCCAGCAGCCAGGGGACTAGCGGGAGCGGGGATACG.

This clone was seen a few times. Sequencing ends 3 residues short of the CDR3 end; the germline J gene provides the rest. V usage is TRBV11-3 and J usage is TRBJ2-1; 9 bases map to TRBD2. Losses at the gene ends were 8 bases for V and 4 bases for J; bases not matched to a gene: 9. This CDR3 contains 15 residues. The germline V gene encodes CDR1 SGHNT and CDR2 YENEEA. The sequenced part of the CDR3 DNA is TGTGCCAGCGCCTCGTCGGCGGGAGGGTACAATGAG. It codes for CASASSAGGYNE. The whole CDR3 sequence reads CASASSAGGYNEQFF.

This clone has a count of ten or more. The sequenced CDR3 bases are TGTGCCAGCAGCCAAGATCGGCGGGGGACGGTGGGGGCCAACGTC. This translates into CASSQDRRGTVGANV. The CDR3 in full is CASSQDRRGTVGANVLTF. The genes are TRBV4-2 and TRBJ2-6; 7 bases align to TRBD2. The read comes to an end 3 residues before the CDR3 does, leaving the germline J gene to fill in the end. Germline V gene lookup returns CDR1 LGHNA and CDR2 YNFKEQ. V was clipped by 0 bases and J by 4 bases; unmatched bases: 9. The CDR3 runs 18 residues.

This clone was observed a handful of times. The CDR3 goes on 3 residues after the read ends, and that part is filled in from the germline J gene. The chain joins TRBV7-9 to TRBJ1-2; 7 bases match TRBD1. Trimming at V came to 5 bases and at J to 2 bases, leaving 5 bases not matched to a gene. Germline CDR1 and CDR2: SEHNR and FQNEAQ (reference sequence). This CDR3 is 14 amino acids long. Incomplete CDR3 DNA: TGTGCCAGCAGCCACGGGACAGCAAACTATGGC. It is translated as CASSHGTANYG. The whole CDR3 protein is CASSHGTANYGYTF.

This clone appeared many times. The CDR3 is cut off 3 residues early in the read; its end comes from the germline J gene. The chain has TRBV5-1 and TRBJ2-2; 8 bases align to TRBD2. With V trimmed by 0 bases and J by 2 bases, 3 bases remained unmatched. Germline CDR1 and CDR2: SGHRS and YFSETQ. The length of the CDR3 is 16 residues. The CDR3 loop is CASSLEAGANTGELFF. Partial CDR3 DNA: TGCGCCAGCAGCTTGGAAGCGGGAGCTAACACCGGGGAG.

This clone was picked up many times. Read sequence stops 3 residues before the CDR3 end, and the germline J gene provides the missing end. The J gene is TRBJ1-4, the V gene TRBV18, with D perhaps matching TRBD1 (5 bases). The CDR3 spans 15 residues. Trimming took off 2 bases at V and 4 bases at J, with 11 bases between the two ends. Germline V gives CDR1 KGHSH, CDR2 LQKENI. CDR3 amino acids: CASSPWGGGNEKLFF. The DNA read from the CDR3 is TGTGCCAGCTCACCATGGGGCGGGGGTAATGAAAAA.

This clone came up a few times. The read finishes 3 residues shy of the CDR3 end, and the germline J gene is used to complete it. The rearrangement joins TRBV2 to TRBJ1-3; D might be TRBD1 (5 bases). Per the germline V gene, CDR1 is SNHLY and CDR2 is FYNNEI. CDR3 length: 14 amino acids. V shed 2 bases and J shed 2 bases, with 7 bases lying between them. The CDR3 is CASSETRAGNTIYF. Incomplete CDR3 DNA: TGTGCCAGCAGTGAAACCAGGGCTGGAAACACC. The full variable domain, rest sourced from reference TRBV2 and TRBJ1-3, is EPEVTQTPSHQVTQMGQEVILRCVPISNHLYFYWYRQILGQKVEFLVSFYNNEISEKSEIFDDQFSVERPDGSNFTLKIRSTKLEDSAMYFCASSETRAGNTIYFGEGSWLTVV.

This clone has a count of ten or more. The read ends 3 residues shy of where the CDR3 ends; the end is completed using the germline J gene. This sequence joins TRBV20-1 and TRBJ2-1; tentatively, D is TRBD2 (6 bases). Between the trimmed V and J ends, which lost 0 bases and 9 bases, there was a span of 18 bases. Germline V gene lookup returns CDR1 DFQATT and CDR2 SNEGSKA (reference sequence). The CDR3 spans 15 residues. Incomplete CDR3 DNA: TGCAGTGCTAGAGATATAGCGGCAGCGTCCGCTGAG. It yields the protein CSARDIAAASAE. The complete CDR3 protein is CSARDIAAASAEQFF.